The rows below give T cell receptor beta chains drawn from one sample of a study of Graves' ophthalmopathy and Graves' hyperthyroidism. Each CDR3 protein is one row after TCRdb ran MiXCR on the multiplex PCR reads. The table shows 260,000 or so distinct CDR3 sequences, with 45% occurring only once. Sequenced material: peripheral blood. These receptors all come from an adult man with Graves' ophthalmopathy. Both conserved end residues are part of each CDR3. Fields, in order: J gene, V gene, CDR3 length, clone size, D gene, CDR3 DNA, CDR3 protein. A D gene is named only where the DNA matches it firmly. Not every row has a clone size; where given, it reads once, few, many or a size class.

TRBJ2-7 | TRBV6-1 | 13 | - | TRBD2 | TGTGCCAGCAGCCAACTAGCGGGAGACGAGCAGTACTTC | CASSQLAGDEQYF
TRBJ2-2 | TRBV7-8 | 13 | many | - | TGTGCCAGCAGCTTAAGGGGGTCCGGGGAGCTGTTTTTT | CASSLRGSGELFF
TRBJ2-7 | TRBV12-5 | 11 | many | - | TGTGCTAGTGGTTTAGGGTACGAGCAGTACTTC | CASGLGYEQYF
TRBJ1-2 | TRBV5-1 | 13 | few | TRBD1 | TGCGCCAGCAGCCGTGGACAGGGGGATGGCTACACCTTC | CASSRGQGDGYTF
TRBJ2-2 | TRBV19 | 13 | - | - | TGTGCCAGTAGTACGGACATCACCGGGGAGCTGTTTTTT | CASSTDITGELFF
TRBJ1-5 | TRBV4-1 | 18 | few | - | TGCGCCAGCAGCCAAGGGTCCTCCGAGACAGGCGACACTCAGCCCCAGCATTTT | CASSQGSSETGDTQPQHF
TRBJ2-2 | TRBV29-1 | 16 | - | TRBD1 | TGCAGCGTTGAAATGGCAGGAGGACAGGGCCCCGGGGAGCTGTTTTTT | CSVEMAGGQGPGELFF
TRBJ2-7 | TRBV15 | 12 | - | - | TGTGCCACCATGGACGGATCCTACGAGCAGTACTTC | CATMDGSYEQYF
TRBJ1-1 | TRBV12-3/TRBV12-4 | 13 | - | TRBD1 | TGTGCCAGCAGTTTCGGAGACAGGGTACGAGCTTTCTTT | CASSFGDRVRAFF
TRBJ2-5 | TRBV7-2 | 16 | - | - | TGTGCCAGCAGCCCACCTGCGGTGTGGGGCTATGAGACCCAGTACTTC | CASSPPAVWGYETQYF
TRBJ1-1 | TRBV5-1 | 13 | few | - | TGCGCCAGCAGCTTGTACCCGGCAACTGAAGCTTTCTTT | CASSLYPATEAFF
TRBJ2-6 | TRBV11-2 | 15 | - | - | TGTGCCGGGGGGGAGGGGGGAGTTGGGGCCAACGTCCTGACTTTC | CAGGEGGVGANVLTF
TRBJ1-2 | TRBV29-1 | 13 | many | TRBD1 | TGCAGCGTTGAAGGACAGGGCCTCTATGGCTACACCTTC | CSVEGQGLYGYTF
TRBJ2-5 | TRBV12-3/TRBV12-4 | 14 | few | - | TGTGCCAGCAGTTTAGTTAATGGAGTGGATCCCCAGTACTTC | CASSLVNGVDPQYF
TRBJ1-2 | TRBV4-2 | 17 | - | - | TGTGCCAGCAGCCAGCCTACAGGGCGGTATTCCGAGTATGGCTACACCTTC | CASSQPTGRYSEYGYTF
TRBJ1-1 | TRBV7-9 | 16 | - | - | TGTGCCAGCAGCCTAACGACCGGGTACATGAACACTGAAGCTTTCTTT | CASSLTTGYMNTEAFF
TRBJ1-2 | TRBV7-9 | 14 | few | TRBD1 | TGTGCCAGCAGCTTAGATGACAGGGGAAGTGGCTACACCTTC | CASSLDDRGSGYTF
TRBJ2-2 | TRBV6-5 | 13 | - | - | TGTGCCAGCAGTGACCAGGGTACCGGGGAGCTGTTTTTT | CASSDQGTGELFF
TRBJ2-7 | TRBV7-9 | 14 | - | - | TGTGCCAGCAGCTTAGGTGTCTCTACCCTTCAGCAGTACTTC | CASSLGVSTLQQYF
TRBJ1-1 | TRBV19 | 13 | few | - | TGTGCCAGTAGTAAATATAACGTCCCTGAAGCTTTCTTT | CASSKYNVPEAFF
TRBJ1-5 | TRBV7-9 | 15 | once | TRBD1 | TGTGCCAGCAGCTTATGGGACAGCCTTAATCAGCCCCAGCATTTT | CASSLWDSLNQPQHF
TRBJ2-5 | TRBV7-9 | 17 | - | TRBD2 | TGTGCCAGCAGCTTACGAGGACTAGCGGGGCCAAAAGAGACCCAGTACTTC | CASSLRGLAGPKETQYF
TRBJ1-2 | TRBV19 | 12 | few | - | TGTGCCAGTAGTGGCTATAACTATGGCTACACCTTC | CASSGYNYGYTF
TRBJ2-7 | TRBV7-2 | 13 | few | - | TGTGCCAGCAGCCCCGACAGGCGATACGAGCAGTACTTC | CASSPDRRYEQYF
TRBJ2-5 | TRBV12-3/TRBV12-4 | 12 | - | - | TGTGCCAGCAGCCCTGAAGGGAAGACCCAGTACTTC | CASSPEGKTQYF
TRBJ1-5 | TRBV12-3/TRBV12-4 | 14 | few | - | TGTGCCAGCAGTCTAGGGTTAGGCAATCAGCCCCAGCATTTT | CASSLGLGNQPQHF
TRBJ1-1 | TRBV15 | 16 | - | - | TGTGCCACCAGCAGAGGGGTGGGGGAGGAGGACACTGAAGCTTTCTTT | CATSRGVGEEDTEAFF
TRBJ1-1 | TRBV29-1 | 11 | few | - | TGCAGCGTTGACAGTGGTGCTGAAGCTTTCTTT | CSVDSGAEAFF
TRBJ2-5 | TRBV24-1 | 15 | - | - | TGTGCCACCAGTGATCCCCGGGCCTCAGGGGAGACCCAGTACTTC | CATSDPRASGETQYF
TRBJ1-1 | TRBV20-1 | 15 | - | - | TGCAGTGCTAGAGATCTGGGGACATGGAAGGCCGAAGCTTTCTTT | CSARDLGTWKAEAFF
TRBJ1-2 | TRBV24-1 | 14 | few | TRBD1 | TGTGCCACCAGTGACAGGACAGGGGTGGAAGGCTACACCTTC | CATSDRTGVEGYTF
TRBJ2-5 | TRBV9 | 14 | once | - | TGTGCCAGCAGCGTACAGGGCCAGTTCGAGACCCAGTACTTC | CASSVQGQFETQYF
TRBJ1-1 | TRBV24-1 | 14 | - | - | TGTGCCACCAGTGGTTCAACAACGGACACTGAAGCTTTCTTT | CATSGSTTDTEAFF
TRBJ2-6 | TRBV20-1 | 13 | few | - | TGCAGTGCTAGAGCGCCTGGGGCCAACGTCCTGACTTTC | CSARAPGANVLTF
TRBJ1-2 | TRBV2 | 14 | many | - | TGTGCCAGCAGTGGAGACCTCCTGAGCTATGGCTACACCTTC | CASSGDLLSYGYTF
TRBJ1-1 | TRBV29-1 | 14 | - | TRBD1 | TGCAGCGTTGACGAGACAGGGGATCTCACTGAAGCTTTCTTT | CSVDETGDLTEAFF
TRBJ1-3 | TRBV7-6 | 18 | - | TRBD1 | TGTGCCAGCAGCTTAGGAACAGGGGGCGTAAGCTCTGGAAACACCATATATTTT | CASSLGTGGVSSGNTIYF
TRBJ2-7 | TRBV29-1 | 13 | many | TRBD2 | TGCAGCGTTGGAGAGCGGGGCCCCTACGAGCAGTACTTC | CSVGERGPYEQYF
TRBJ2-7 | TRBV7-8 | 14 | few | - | TGTGCCAGCAGCTTAGGCCGGGCCAACTACGAGCAGTACTTC | CASSLGRANYEQYF
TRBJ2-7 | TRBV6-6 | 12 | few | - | TGTGCAGTCCAATCTAGCTCCTACGAGCAGTACTTC | CAVQSSSYEQYF
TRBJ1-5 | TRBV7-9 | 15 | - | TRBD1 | TGTGCCAGCAGCCCCACAGGGGTGGGCAATCAGCCCCAGCATTTT | CASSPTGVGNQPQHF
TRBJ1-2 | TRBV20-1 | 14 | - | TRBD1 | TGCAGTGCTAGAGGGGACAGGGACCCCTATGGCTACACCTTC | CSARGDRDPYGYTF
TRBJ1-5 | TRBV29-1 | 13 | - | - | TGCAGCGTCCAAGACAGACTTAATCAGCCCCAGCATTTT | CSVQDRLNQPQHF
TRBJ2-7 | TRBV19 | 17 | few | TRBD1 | TGTGCCAGTAGTGCAACAGGAGGGACAGGGCCCTCCTACGAGCAGTACTTC | CASSATGGTGPSYEQYF
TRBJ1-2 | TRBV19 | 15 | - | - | TGTGCCAGTAGTGTTTCAGGCCATCGGGACTATGGCTACACCTTC | CASSVSGHRDYGYTF
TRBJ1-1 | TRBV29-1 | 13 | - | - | TGCAGCGTTGCGGGGGGGAAGAACACTGAAGCTTTCTTT | CSVAGGKNTEAFF
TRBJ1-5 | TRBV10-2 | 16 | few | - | TGCGCCAGCAGTGAAAGGGCTCTGATTACCAATCAGCCCCAGCATTTT | CASSERALITNQPQHF
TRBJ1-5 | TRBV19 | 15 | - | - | TGTGCCAGTAGGCGATGGGGGGCTAGCAATCAGCCCCAGCATTTT | CASRRWGASNQPQHF
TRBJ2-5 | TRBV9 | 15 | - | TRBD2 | TGTGCCAGCAGCGTAGCTTTGCGGGAGGAAGAGACCCAGTACTTC | CASSVALREEETQYF
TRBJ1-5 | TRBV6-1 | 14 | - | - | TGTGCCAGCAGTTTGGGGCAGGCTACTGGGCCCCAGCATTTT | CASSLGQATGPQHF
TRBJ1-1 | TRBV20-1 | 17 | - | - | TGCAGTGCTAGTCGTCCAGAGGAGGAGGGGTCGAACACTGAAGCTTTCTTT | CSASRPEEEGSNTEAFF
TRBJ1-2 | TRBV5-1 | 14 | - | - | TGCGCCAGCAGCTTGGGTGGGAAAGATGATGGCTACACCTTC | CASSLGGKDDGYTF
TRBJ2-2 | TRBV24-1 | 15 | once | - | TGTGCCACCAGTCCGACACCTCCGAACACCGGGGAGCTGTTTTTT | CATSPTPPNTGELFF
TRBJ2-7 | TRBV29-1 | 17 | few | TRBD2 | TGCAGCGTTGAGGACAGTGGGACTAGCGGGACAGCCTACGAGCAGTACTTC | CSVEDSGTSGTAYEQYF
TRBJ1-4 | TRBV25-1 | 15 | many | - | TGTGCCAGCAGTCCACCGACACTCTATAATGAAAAACTGTTTTTT | CASSPPTLYNEKLFF